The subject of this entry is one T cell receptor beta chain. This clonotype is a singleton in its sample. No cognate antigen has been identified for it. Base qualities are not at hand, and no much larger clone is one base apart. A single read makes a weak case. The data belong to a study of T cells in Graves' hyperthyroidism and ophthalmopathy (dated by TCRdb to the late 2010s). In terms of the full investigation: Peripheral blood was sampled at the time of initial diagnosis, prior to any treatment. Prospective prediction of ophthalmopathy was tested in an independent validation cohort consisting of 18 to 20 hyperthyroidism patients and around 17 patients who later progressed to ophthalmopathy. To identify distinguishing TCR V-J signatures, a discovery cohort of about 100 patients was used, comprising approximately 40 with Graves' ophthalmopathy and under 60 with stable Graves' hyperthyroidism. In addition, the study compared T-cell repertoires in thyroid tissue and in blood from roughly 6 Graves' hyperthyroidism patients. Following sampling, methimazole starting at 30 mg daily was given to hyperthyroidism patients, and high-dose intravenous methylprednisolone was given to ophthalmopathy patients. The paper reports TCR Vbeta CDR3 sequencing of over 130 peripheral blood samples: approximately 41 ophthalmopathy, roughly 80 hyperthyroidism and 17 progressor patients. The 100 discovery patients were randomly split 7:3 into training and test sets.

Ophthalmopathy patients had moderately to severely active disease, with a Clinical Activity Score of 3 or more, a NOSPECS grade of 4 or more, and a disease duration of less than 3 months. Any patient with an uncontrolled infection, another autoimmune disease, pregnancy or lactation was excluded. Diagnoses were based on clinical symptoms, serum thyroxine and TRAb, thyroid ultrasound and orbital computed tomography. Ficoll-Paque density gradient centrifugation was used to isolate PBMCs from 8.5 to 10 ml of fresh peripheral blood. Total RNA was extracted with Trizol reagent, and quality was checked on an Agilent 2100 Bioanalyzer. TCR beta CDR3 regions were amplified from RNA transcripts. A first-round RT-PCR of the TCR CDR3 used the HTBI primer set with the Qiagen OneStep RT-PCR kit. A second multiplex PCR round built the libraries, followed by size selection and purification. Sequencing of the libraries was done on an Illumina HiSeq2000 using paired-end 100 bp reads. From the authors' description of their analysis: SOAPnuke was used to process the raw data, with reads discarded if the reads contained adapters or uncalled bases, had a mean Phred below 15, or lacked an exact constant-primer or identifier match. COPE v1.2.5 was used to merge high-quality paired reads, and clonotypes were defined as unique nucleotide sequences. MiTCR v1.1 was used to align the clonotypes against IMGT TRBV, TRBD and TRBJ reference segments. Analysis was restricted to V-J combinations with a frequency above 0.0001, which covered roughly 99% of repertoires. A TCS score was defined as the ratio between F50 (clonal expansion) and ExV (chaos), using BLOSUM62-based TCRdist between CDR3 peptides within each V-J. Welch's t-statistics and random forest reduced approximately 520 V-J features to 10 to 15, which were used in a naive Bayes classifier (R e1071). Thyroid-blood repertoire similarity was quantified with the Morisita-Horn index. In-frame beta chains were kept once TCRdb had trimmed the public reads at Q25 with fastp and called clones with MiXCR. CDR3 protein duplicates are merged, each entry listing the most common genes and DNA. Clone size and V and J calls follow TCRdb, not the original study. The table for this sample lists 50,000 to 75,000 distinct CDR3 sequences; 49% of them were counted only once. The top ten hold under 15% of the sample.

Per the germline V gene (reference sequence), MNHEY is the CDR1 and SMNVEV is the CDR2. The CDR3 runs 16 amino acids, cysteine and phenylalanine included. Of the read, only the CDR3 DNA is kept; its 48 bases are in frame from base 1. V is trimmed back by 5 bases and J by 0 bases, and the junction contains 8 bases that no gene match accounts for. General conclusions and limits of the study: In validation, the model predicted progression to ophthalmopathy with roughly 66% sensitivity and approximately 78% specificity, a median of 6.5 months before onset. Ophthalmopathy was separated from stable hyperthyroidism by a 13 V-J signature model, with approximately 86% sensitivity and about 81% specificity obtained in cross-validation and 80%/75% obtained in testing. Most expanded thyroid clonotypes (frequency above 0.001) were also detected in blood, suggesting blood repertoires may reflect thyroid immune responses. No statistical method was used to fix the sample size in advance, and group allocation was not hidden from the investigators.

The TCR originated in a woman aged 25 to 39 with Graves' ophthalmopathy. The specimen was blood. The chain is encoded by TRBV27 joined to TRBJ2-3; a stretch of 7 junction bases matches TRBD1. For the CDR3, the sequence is CASSRDRVFSTDTQYF. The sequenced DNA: TGTGCCAGCAGTCGAGACAGGGTTTTTAGCACAGATACGCAGTATTTT.